These 8 T cell receptor beta chains came from one sample sequenced in a study of cytomegalovirus exposure and HLA in healthy donors. Vbeta (60) and Jbeta (13) primers were used in the PCR. TCRdb's copy holds only in-frame clones and misses some; the assay was immunoSEQ multiplex PCR. The sample has some 100,000 clones, 77% seen once. Sequencing was performed on PBMCs. Source of these receptors: a man aged 35 to 55 in good health and CMV-seropositive.

The chain employs TRBV19 and TRBJ2-1; TRBD1 agrees at 9 bases. The V gene end was trimmed by 4 bases and the J gene end by 6 bases; junction bases not matched to a gene: 10. Germline loops: CDR1 LNHDA, CDR2 SQIVND (reference sequence). The CDR3 is 16 residues long. This chain's CDR3 is CASSTRTGGAPNEQFF. The CDR3 DNA reads as TGTGCCAGTAGTACCCGAACAGGGGGCGCCCCCAATGAGCAGTTCTTC.

As to this clone: The junction and the germline gene differ at one end; a read error may be behind it. The chain couples TRBV7-7 to TRBJ2-1, with 7 bases fitting TRBD1. This CDR3 region has 15 residues. Germline CDR1 reads SSHAT; CDR2 reads FNYEAQ (reference sequence). The CDR3 here is CASSPDRVGYNEQFF. The CDR3 coding sequence is TGTGCTAGCAGCCCTGACAGGGTCGGGTACAATGAGCAGTTCTTC.

As for this clone: Relative to the germline gene, one junction end is altered; a read error may explain this. The chain combines TRBV13 with TRBJ2-6; weak D call: TRBD1 (5 bases). This CDR3 spans 16 amino acids. CDR1 and CDR2 from the germline V gene are PRHDT and FYEKMQ (reference sequence). The CDR3 is CASSPRGGSGANGLTF. The CDR3 DNA is TGTGCCAGCAGCCCGCGCGGCGGCTCTGGGGCCAACGGCCTGACTTTC.

The chain joins TRBV28 to TRBJ2-3; TRBD1 aligns across 8 bases. V shed 4 bases, J shed 2 bases, and the junction held 5 bases outside the gene matches. Germline-derived CDR1 and CDR2 are MDHEN and SYDVKM. CDR3 length equals 15 residues. The CDR3 spells CASSYLGQDTDTQYF. The CDR3 DNA reads TGTGCCAGCAGTTACCTGGGACAGGACACAGATACGCAGTATTTT. Drawing the rest from reference TRBV28 and TRBJ2-3, the complete variable domain is DVKVTQSSRYLVKRTGEKVFLECVQDMDHENMFWYRQDPGLGLRLIYFSYDVKMKEKGDIPEGYSVSREKKERFSLILESASTNQTSMYLCASSYLGQDTDTQYFGPGTRLTVL.

The chain links TRBV23-1 to TRBJ2-5, with 7 bases that match TRBD1. TRBV23-1 is noted as an ORF with a role that remains uncertain. With 6 bases clipped from V and 3 bases from J, the junction kept 13 bases outside the gene matches. This CDR3 is 16 amino acids long. The CDR3 protein is CASRQDGTAHEETQYF. The CDR3 DNA is TGCGCCAGCAGACAAGACGGGACAGCCCATGAAGAGACCCAGTACTTC.

J is TRBJ1-6 and V is TRBV28, with 9 bases that match TRBD1. In germline, CDR1 is MDHEN, CDR2 SYDVKM. V trimming: 5 bases; J trimming: 7 bases; junction bases outside the gene matches: 6. The CDR3 sequence is 15 residues long. The CDR3 nucleotides read TGTGCCAGCAGTCCCTCCGGACAGGGGAATTCACCCCTCCACTTT. Translation gives CASSPSGQGNSPLHF.

The gene calls are TRBV6-5 and TRBJ1-2, with D maybe TRBD1 (5 bases). Germline assignment: CDR1 MNHEY and CDR2 SVGAGI. The CDR3 totals 13 residues. V shed 7 bases and J shed 7 bases, with 16 bases lying between them. CDR3 DNA: TGTGCCAGCAAAGAAGGGGTAGTGGGTGGCTACACCTTC. It codes for CASKEGVVGGYTF.

The gene calls are TRBV11-3 and TRBJ2-3; 12 bases fit TRBD2. There are 17 residues in the CDR3. The J segment lost 9 bases and the V segment lost 0 bases, leaving 10 bases of the junction unmatched. Germline V gene sequence: CDR1 SGHNT, CDR2 YENEEA. In DNA, the CDR3 is TGTGCCAGCAGCTTAGATCCGACTAGCGGGGGCCATAGAACGCAGTATTTT. As protein: CASSLDPTSGGHRTQYF.